Below, one T cell receptor beta chain is given with its context. Its antigen remains unidentified. The data belong to a study of monozygotic twins with inflammatory bowel disease. From its re-call of the 5' RACE reads, TCRdb lists each CDR3 protein once, without DNA. This sample contains under 200,000 distinct CDR3 sequences. This CDR3 comprises 16 residues. Germline V gene data show CDR1 as MNHEY and CDR2 as SVGAGI. Study results and limitations: Patients received differing immunosuppressive treatments, which may have added variability to their repertoires. Repertoire similarity did not differ between concordant and discordant twins, perhaps due to limited power.

Sequencing was done on a sample of blood. The sequence was collected from a human donor with ulcerative colitis or Crohn's disease, or a healthy co-twin of an affected twin (not recorded which). The V and J genes are TRBV6-5 and TRBJ2-7; the TRBD1 assignment by TCRdb is unverifiable without DNA. The CDR3 sequence is CASSSYNPGQGSEQYF.